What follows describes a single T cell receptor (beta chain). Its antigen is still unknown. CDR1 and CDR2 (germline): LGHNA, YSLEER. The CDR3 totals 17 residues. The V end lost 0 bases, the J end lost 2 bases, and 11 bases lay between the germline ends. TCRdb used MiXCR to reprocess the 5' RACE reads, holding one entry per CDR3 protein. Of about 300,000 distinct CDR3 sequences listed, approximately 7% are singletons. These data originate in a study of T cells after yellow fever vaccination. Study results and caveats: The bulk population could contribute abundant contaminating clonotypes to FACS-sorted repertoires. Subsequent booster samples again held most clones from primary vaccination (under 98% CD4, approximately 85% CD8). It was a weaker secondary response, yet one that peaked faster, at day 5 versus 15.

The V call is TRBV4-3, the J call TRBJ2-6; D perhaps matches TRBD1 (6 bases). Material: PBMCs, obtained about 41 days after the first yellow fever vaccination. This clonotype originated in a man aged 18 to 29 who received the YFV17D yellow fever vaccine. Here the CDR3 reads CASSQDTGYPGANVLTF. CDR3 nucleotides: TGCGCCAGCAGCCAAGATACAGGGTATCCTGGGGCCAACGTCCTGACTTTC.